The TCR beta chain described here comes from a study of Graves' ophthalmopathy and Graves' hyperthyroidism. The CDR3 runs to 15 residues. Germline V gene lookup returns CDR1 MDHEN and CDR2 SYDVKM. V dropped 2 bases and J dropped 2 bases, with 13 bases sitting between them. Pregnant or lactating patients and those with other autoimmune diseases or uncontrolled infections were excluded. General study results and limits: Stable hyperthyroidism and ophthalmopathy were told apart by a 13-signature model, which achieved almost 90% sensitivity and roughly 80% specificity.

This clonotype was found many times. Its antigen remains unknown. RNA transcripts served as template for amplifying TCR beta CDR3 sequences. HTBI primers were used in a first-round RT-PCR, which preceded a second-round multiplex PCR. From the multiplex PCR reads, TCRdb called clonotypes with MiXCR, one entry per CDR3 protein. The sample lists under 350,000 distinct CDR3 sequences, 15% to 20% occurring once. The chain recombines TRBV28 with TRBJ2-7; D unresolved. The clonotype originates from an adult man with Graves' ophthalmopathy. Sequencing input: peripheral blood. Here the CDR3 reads CASSLTPKRPYEQYF. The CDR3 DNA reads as TGTGCCAGCAGTTTAACGCCAAAACGGCCCTACGAGCAGTACTTC.